This passage covers 28 T cell receptor beta chains from one sample sequenced in a study of shared clonotypes between healthy human individuals. The repertoire was sequenced with immunoSEQ multiplex PCR; TCRdb's copy has only in-frame clones and lacks some. The table shows roughly 2,500,000 clones, with roughly 93% occurring only once. The material sequenced was naive CD4+ T cells from PBMCs. Subset of the sample: CD45RA+ positively selected. The receptor set was obtained from a man between 18 and 29 years old in good health. Some clones in this sample may be carry-over from other donors' samples.

This chain links TRBV5-1 with TRBJ1-3, with D possibly being TRBD1 (5 bases). There are 14 residues in the CDR3. Trimming pared 4 bases from V and 3 bases from J, leaving 11 bases between. CDR1 is SGHRS and CDR2 is YFSETQ in the germline V gene. CDR3 in amino acids: CASSHGTFGNTIYF. The CDR3 DNA sequence: TGCGCCAGCAGCCACGGGACCTTTGGAAACACCATATATTTT.

The V gene is TRBV5-4, the J gene TRBJ2-3; D not certain. The CDR3 contains 14 residues. V lost 4 bases and J 5 bases, leaving 14 bases between the germline ends. Per germline, CDR1 SGHNT and CDR2 YYREEE (reference sequence). The chain's CDR3 is CASSQTRARDTQYF. The CDR3 DNA reads TGTGCCAGCAGCCAGACCCGGGCCAGAGATACGCAGTATTTT.

The genes are TRBV18 and TRBJ1-1; D might be TRBD1 (6 bases). Germline assignment: CDR1 KGHSH and CDR2 LQKENI. V lost 5 bases and J lost 0, with 13 bases in between. The CDR3 runs to 15 residues. CDR3 DNA sequence: TGTGCCAGCTCAGGGCAGGGGCAATTGAACACTGAAGCTTTCTTT. This codes for CASSGQGQLNTEAFF.

The rearrangement uses TRBV27 and TRBJ2-6, with D uncertain. The CDR3 totals 15 residues. V shed 6 bases and J shed 0 bases, with 9 bases lying between them. Germline V lookup: CDR1 MNHEY, CDR2 SMNVEV (reference sequence). CDR3 sequence: CASRPIASGANVLTF. The CDR3 DNA follows: TGTGCCAGCAGACCGATTGCCTCTGGGGCCAACGTCCTGACTTTC.

The chain links TRBV30 to TRBJ2-5, with 8 bases aligning to TRBD2. J was trimmed by 2 bases and V by 0 bases; bases with no gene match: 8. This CDR3 region has 16 residues. Germline V CDR1 and CDR2: GTSNPN, SVGIG (reference sequence). The CDR3 region is CAWSVHGSGGQETQYF. The CDR3 nucleotides read TGTGCCTGGAGTGTACATGGCAGCGGGGGACAAGAGACCCAGTACTTC.

V is TRBV7-3 and J is TRBJ2-3, with unresolved D. CDR3 length equals 15 residues. V dropped 1 base and J dropped 2 bases, with 10 bases sitting between them. Germline V lookup: CDR1 SGHTA, CDR2 FQGTGA. CDR3 coding DNA: TGTGCCAGCAGCTTAATTTGGTCTCTCACAGATACGCAGTATTTT. Translated: CASSLIWSLTDTQYF. Variable domain in full (rest from reference TRBV7-3 and TRBJ2-3): GAGVSQTPSNKVTEKGKYVELRCDPISGHTALYWYRQSLGQGPEFLIYFQGTGAADDSGLPNDRFFAVRPEGSVSTLKIQRTERGDSAVYLCASSLIWSLTDTQYFGPGTRLTVL.

This chain's CDR3 is CASSRSPSSNQPQHF. The DNA of the CDR3 is TGTGCCAGTAGTAGATCACCCTCTAGCAATCAGCCCCAGCATTTT. This chain uses TRBV19 with TRBJ1-5; D is uncertain. CDR1 is LNHDA, CDR2 SQIVND, per germline (reference sequence). The V and J ends lost 4 bases and 0 bases respectively, with 10 bases between them. CDR3 length equals 15 residues.

The CDR3 here is CASMGIYSEQYF. The CDR3 DNA sequence: TGTGCCAGCATGGGGATCTATAGCGAGCAGTACTTC. This rearrangement joins TRBV6-5 to TRBJ2-7; D remains ambiguous. Trimming stripped 7 bases from V and 6 bases from J, with 13 bases between. The CDR3 spans 12 residues. CDR1 is MNHEY and CDR2 is SVGAGI in the germline V gene.

V usage is TRBV29-1 and J usage is TRBJ2-3, with D perhaps TRBD2 (5 bases). Trimming took 4 bases from V and 2 from J, leaving 10 bases between them. From germline, CDR1 is SQVTM and CDR2 ANQGSEA. This CDR3 spans 13 amino acids. Here the CDR3 DNA reads TGCAGCGTTGGATTAGCGCCCACAGATACGCAGTATTTT. It is translated as CSVGLAPTDTQYF.

The V gene is TRBV11-2, the J gene TRBJ2-2, with D hard to call. Per germline, CDR1 SGHAT and CDR2 FQNNGV. Trimming shortened V by 6 bases and J by 7 bases, and 12 bases separated the two germline ends. The CDR3 runs 13 residues. The CDR3 sequence is CASRNVGNGELFF. CDR3 sequence (DNA): TGTGCCAGCAGGAATGTGGGTAACGGGGAGCTGTTTTTT.

The chain joins TRBV7-9 to TRBJ2-3; D might be TRBD1 (6 bases). V lost 0 bases and J 2 bases, leaving 15 bases between the germline ends. Germline values: CDR1 SEHNR, CDR2 FQNEAQ (reference sequence). This CDR3 is built from 17 residues. For the CDR3, the DNA is TGTGCCAGCAGCTTAGCGCGGGCAGGGGACCTCACAGATACGCAGTATTTT. Translated: CASSLARAGDLTDTQYF.

The V call is TRBV5-4, the J call TRBJ2-2; 7 nucleotides align to TRBD2. The CDR3 contains 16 residues. Germline values: CDR1 SGHNT, CDR2 YYREEE (reference sequence). J was trimmed by 7 bases and V by 0 bases; bases with no gene match: 9. The CDR3 bases are TGTGCCAGCAGCTTGGTGGCGGGAGCGGGTAACGGGGAGCTGTTTTTT. Its protein product is CASSLVAGAGNGELFF. The full variable domain, rest sourced from reference TRBV5-4 and TRBJ2-2, is ETGVTQSPTHLIKTRGQQVTLRCSSQSGHNTVSWYQQALGQGPQFIFQYYREEENGRGNFPPRFSGLQFPNYSSELNVNALELDDSALYLCASSLVAGAGNGELFFGEGSRLTVL.

The chain employs TRBV5-1 and TRBJ2-3; the D is unclear. In germline, CDR1 is SGHRS, CDR2 YFSETQ. The ends were cut back, 2 bases at V and 3 bases at J, with 13 bases in the middle. This CDR3 is built from 15 residues. The CDR3 region has the DNA TGCGCCAGCAGCTTAGGTATACAGCAGACAGATACGCAGTATTTT. Residues: CASSLGIQQTDTQYF.

The rearrangement joins TRBV6-4 to TRBJ2-1; 15 bases align to TRBD2. CDR1 is MRHNA, CDR2 SNTAGT, per germline. The ends lost 8 bases at V and 8 bases at J; junction bases unmatched: 10. The CDR3 sequence is 16 residues long. CDR3 coding DNA: TGTGCCAGCCCAACAGGACTAGCGGGAGGGCCGCATGAGCAGTTCTTC. Its protein is CASPTGLAGGPHEQFF.

This clone came up a few times. This same CDR3 is encoded by further DNA sequences in the sample. The J gene is TRBJ1-5, the V gene TRBV2; 9 nucleotides agree with TRBD1. V lost 5 bases to trimming and J lost 4 bases; unmatched junction nucleotides: 3. The germline V gene has CDR1 SNHLY and CDR2 FYNNEI. The CDR3 extends over 14 amino acids. CDR3 nucleotide sequence: TGTGCCAGCAGTCCAGACAGGGGGAATCAGCCCCAGCATTTT. This gives the protein CASSPDRGNQPQHF.

This clone was found a few times. The rearrangement links TRBV11-2 to TRBJ2-5, with 8 nucleotides matching TRBD2. In germline, CDR1 is SGHAT, CDR2 FQNNGV. CDR3 length equals 14 residues. V shed 4 bases and J 5 bases; nucleotides not matched to a gene: 6. CDR3: CASSSGTRLETQYF. DNA of the CDR3: TGTGCCAGCAGCTCTGGGACTAGGCTTGAGACCCAGTACTTC.

This clone occurred once. The chain employs TRBV7-2 and TRBJ1-3, with no clear D. CDR1 and CDR2 from the germline V gene are SGHTA and FQGNSA. The germline V and J ends were trimmed by 4 bases and 2 bases, with 15 bases remaining between them. The CDR3 extends over 16 amino acids. The CDR3 spells CASSSKAPGAGNTIYF. CDR3 bases: TGTGCCAGCAGCTCCAAGGCCCCTGGGGCTGGAAACACCATATATTTT. The entire variable domain, with the rest obtained from reference TRBV7-2 and TRBJ1-3, is as follows: GAGVSQSPSNKVTEKGKDVELRCDPISGHTALYWYRQSLGQGLEFLIYFQGNSAPDKSGLPSDRFSAERTGGSVSTLTIQRTQQEDSAVYLCASSSKAPGAGNTIYFGEGSWLTVV.

The chain combines TRBV2 with TRBJ1-1, with D perhaps matching TRBD1 (5 bases). Trimming removed 4 bases from V and 8 bases from J, with 17 bases in between. CDR3 size: 14 residues. From germline, CDR1 is SNHLY and CDR2 FYNNEI. The CDR3 coding sequence is TGTGCCAGCAGTGCCGTAGTATTGGGACTGGAAGCTTTCTTT. It is translated as CASSAVVLGLEAFF.

This chain links TRBV27 with TRBJ2-2; D ambiguous. Trimming left V 5 bases short and J 0 bases short, with 7 bases between. The CDR3 loop spans 14 amino acids. Per the germline V gene, CDR1 is MNHEY and CDR2 is SMNVEV (reference sequence). The CDR3 sequence is CASSPYPNTGELFF. CDR3 nucleotides: TGTGCCAGCAGTCCCTACCCGAACACCGGGGAGCTGTTTTTT.

The chain joins TRBV7-2 to TRBJ2-2; 9 nucleotides line up with TRBD2. Trimming took 2 bases from V and 0 from J; bases not matched to a gene: 1. The CDR3 runs to 16 residues. Germline CDR1 is SGHTA and CDR2 is FQGNSA. CDR3 coding DNA: TGTGCCAGCAGCTTACTAGCGGGATCGAACACCGGGGAGCTGTTTTTT. It specifies CASSLLAGSNTGELFF.

This clone was recorded once. The sample carries other DNA sequences with the same CDR3. J is TRBJ2-7 and V is TRBV9; 9 nucleotides line up with TRBD2. J gave up 4 bases and V 3 bases, and 2 bases lay outside the gene matches. Germline CDR1 is SGDLS and CDR2 is YYNGEE. The CDR3 is 13 amino acids. DNA for the CDR3: TGTGCCAGCAGCGCAAGCGGGAGGTACGAGCAGTACTTC. The encoded protein is CASSASGRYEQYF. Combining the CDR3 with reference TRBV9 and TRBJ2-7 gives the whole variable domain DSGVTQTPKHLITATGQRVTLRCSPRSGDLSVYWYQQSLDQGLQFLIQYYNGEERAKGNILERFSAQQFPDLHSELNLSSLELGDSALYFCASSASGRYEQYFGPGTRLTVT.

In regard to this clone: Other nucleotide sequences from this sample produce the same CDR3. J is TRBJ1-1 and V is TRBV10-3; the D is unclear. The ends were cut back, 2 bases at V and 5 bases at J, with 9 bases in the middle. There are 13 residues in the CDR3. CDR1 and CDR2 (germline): ENHRY, SYGVKD. The CDR3 DNA is TGTGCCATCAGTGAGGGTCAGACGACTGAAGCTTTCTTT. Its protein product is CAISEGQTTEAFF.

This clone was seen only once. The sample contains more than one DNA sequence encoding this CDR3. The V and J genes are TRBV9 and TRBJ2-1, with TRBD2 matching over 10 bases. This CDR3 contains 14 residues. V lost 4 bases, J lost 7 bases, and 5 bases stayed unmatched. Germline V gives CDR1 SGDLS, CDR2 YYNGEE. CDR3 loop: CASSPRTSGNEQFF. The CDR3 bases are TGTGCCAGCAGCCCAAGGACTAGCGGTAATGAGCAGTTCTTC.

Worth noting for this clone: Other DNA sequences in this specimen translate into the identical CDR3. The chain recombines TRBV9 with TRBJ2-5, with 7 bases aligning to TRBD1. Germline CDR1 and CDR2: SGDLS and YYNGEE. Germline trimming cut 2 bases from V and 1 base from J; bases unmatched to any gene: 2. The CDR3 consists of 14 residues. CDR3 protein: CASSVGQPQETQYF. The CDR3 DNA is TGTGCCAGCAGCGTGGGACAGCCCCAAGAGACCCAGTACTTC.

The rearrangement links TRBV10-2 to TRBJ1-5, with a weak D call TRBD1 (5 bases). Trimming pared 6 bases from V and 4 bases from J, leaving 13 bases between. Germline loops: CDR1 WSHSY, CDR2 SAAADI. This CDR3 is 14 amino acids long. The CDR3 nucleotides are TGCGCCAGCAGCGCCGGGACGGCAAATCAGCCCCAGCATTTT. Protein: CASSAGTANQPQHF.

The chain links TRBV6-4 to TRBJ2-1; TRBD2 agrees at 14 bases. CDR3 length: 14 amino acids. Germline CDR1 reads MRHNA; CDR2 reads SNTAGT. V was pared by 6 bases and J by 9 bases, with 4 bases of the junction left unmatched. The CDR3 region is CASSGTSGSGEQFF. The CDR3 nucleotides are TGTGCCAGCAGCGGGACTAGCGGGAGTGGTGAGCAGTTCTTC.

The chain joins TRBV7-3 to TRBJ1-3; possible D gene TRBD1, 5 bases. This CDR3 has 16 amino acids. The V and J ends lost 0 bases and 3 bases respectively, with 12 bases between them. Germline CDR1 SGHTA, CDR2 FQGTGA. CDR3 bases: TGTGCCAGCAGCTTAACTGCGAGGGGCGGTGGAAACACCATATATTTT. Its translation is CASSLTARGGGNTIYF.

V is TRBV28 and J is TRBJ2-2; D might be TRBD1 (5 bases). The CDR3 covers 15 residues. Germline assignment: CDR1 MDHEN and CDR2 SYDVKM. Between the trimmed V and J ends, which lost 7 bases and 5 bases, there was a span of 17 bases. The CDR3 DNA follows: TGTGCCAGCACGAAATGGCAGGGTGGTACCGGGGAGCTGTTTTTT. Protein: CASTKWQGGTGELFF. Combining the CDR3 with reference TRBV28 and TRBJ2-2 gives the whole variable domain DVKVTQSSRYLVKRTGEKVFLECVQDMDHENMFWYRQDPGLGLRLIYFSYDVKMKEKGDIPEGYSVSREKKERFSLILESASTNQTSMYLCASTKWQGGTGELFFGEGSRLTVL.